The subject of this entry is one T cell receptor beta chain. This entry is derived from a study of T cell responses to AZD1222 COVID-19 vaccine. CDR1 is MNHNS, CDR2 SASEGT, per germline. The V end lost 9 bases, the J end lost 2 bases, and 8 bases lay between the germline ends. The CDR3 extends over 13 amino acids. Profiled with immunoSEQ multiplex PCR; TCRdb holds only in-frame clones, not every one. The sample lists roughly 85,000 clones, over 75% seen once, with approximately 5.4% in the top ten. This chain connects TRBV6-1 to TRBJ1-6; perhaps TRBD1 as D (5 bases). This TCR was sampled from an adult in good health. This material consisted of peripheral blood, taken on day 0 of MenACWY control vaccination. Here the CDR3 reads CASAGTYNSPLHF. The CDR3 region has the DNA TGTGCCAGTGCAGGGACCTATAATTCACCCCTCCACTTT.